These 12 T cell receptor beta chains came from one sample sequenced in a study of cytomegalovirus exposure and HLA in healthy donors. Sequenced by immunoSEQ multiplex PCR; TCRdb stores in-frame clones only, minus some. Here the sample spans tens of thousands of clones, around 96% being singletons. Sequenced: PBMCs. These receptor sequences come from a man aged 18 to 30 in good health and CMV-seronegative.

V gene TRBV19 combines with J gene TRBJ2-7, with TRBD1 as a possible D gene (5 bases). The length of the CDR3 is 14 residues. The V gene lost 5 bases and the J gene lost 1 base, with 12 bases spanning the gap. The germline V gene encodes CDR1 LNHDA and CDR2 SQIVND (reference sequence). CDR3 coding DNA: TGTGCCAGTAGTCGACAGACCTTTTCCTACGAGCAGTACTTC. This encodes CASSRQTFSYEQYF.

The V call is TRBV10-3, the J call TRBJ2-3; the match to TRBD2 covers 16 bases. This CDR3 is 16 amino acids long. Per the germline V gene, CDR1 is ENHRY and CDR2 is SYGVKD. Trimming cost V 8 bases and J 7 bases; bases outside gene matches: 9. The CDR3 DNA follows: TGTGCCATCGGCCCGGGACTAGCGGGAGGGCCAAATACGCAGTATTTT. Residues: CAIGPGLAGGPNTQYF.

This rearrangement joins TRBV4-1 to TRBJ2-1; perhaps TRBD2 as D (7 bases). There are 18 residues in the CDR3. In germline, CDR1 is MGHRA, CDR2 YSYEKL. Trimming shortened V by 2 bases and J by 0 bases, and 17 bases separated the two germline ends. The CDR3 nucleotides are TGCGCCAGCAGCCAACTTGGTGGGGGGGCTAGCTCCTACAATGAGCAGTTCTTC. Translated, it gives CASSQLGGGASSYNEQFF.

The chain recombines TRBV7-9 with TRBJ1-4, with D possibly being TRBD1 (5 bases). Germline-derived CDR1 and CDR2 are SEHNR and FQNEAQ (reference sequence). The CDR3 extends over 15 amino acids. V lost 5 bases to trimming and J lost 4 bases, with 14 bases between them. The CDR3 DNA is TGTGCCAGCAGCCCTACCGGGGGGTTTAATGAAAAACTGTTTTTT. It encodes CASSPTGGFNEKLFF.

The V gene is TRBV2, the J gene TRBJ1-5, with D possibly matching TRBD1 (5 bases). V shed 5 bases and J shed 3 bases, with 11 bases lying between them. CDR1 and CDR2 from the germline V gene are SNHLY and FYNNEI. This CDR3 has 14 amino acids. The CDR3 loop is CASSPRRDNQPQHF. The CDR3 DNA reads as TGTGCCAGCAGTCCCCGCAGGGACAATCAGCCCCAGCATTTT.

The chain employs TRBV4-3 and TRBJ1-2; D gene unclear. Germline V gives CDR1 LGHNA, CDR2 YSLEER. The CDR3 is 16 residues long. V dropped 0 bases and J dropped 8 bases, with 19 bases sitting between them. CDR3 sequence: CASSQEILETGRGYTF. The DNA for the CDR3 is TGCGCCAGCAGCCAAGAGATTTTAGAGACGGGTCGGGGCTACACCTTC.

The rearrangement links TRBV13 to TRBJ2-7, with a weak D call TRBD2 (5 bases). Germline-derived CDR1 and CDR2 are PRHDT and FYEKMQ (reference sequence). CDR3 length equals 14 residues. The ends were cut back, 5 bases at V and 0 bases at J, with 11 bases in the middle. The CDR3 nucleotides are TGTGCCAGCAGCCCGGGGATGAGCTCCTACGAGCAGTACTTC. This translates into CASSPGMSSYEQYF.

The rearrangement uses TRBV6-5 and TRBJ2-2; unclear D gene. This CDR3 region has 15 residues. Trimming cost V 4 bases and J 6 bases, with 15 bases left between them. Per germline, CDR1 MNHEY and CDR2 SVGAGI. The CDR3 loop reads CASSWQRHSPGELFF. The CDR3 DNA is TGTGCCAGCAGTTGGCAGAGACACTCCCCCGGGGAGCTGTTTTTT.

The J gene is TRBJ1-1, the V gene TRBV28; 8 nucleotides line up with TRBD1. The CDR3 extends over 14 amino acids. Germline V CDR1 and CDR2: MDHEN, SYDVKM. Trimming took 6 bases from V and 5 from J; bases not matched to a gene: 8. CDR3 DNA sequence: TGTGCCAGCAGAAGCCCAGGGGGCCGAACTGAAGCTTTCTTT. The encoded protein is CASRSPGGRTEAFF.

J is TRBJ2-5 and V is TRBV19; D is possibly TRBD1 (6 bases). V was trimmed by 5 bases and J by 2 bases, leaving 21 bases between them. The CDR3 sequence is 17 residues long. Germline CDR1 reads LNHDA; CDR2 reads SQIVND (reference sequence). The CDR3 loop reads CASSSGRFGQLQETQYF. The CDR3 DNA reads TGTGCCAGTAGTTCGGGCCGGTTCGGACAGCTTCAAGAGACCCAGTACTTC.

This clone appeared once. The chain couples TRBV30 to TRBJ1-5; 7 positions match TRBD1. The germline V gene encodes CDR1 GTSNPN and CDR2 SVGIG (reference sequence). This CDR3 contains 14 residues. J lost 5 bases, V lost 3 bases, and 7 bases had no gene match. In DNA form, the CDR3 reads TGTGCCTGGAGCCAGACAGGGTGGGATCAGCCCCAGCATTTT. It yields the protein CAWSQTGWDQPQHF. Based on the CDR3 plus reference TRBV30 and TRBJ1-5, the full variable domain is SQTIHQWPATLVQPVGSPLSLECTVEGTSNPNLYWYRQAAGRGLQLLFYSVGIGQISSEVPQNLSASRPQDRQFILSSKKLLLSDSGFYLCAWSQTGWDQPQHFGDGTRLSIL.

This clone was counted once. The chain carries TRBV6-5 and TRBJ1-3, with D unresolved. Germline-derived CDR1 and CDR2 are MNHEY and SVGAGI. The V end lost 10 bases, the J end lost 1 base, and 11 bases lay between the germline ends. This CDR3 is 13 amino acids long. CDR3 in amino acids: CATLMLSGNTIYF. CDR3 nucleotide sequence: TGTGCCACTCTCATGCTATCTGGAAACACCATATATTTT.